Listed here are 25 T cell receptor beta chains from one sample, sequenced in a study of blood T cells in healthy people across ages. Then a second PCR, running about 7 to 11 cycles, was carried out with a sample-barcoded 5' primer and a J-beta primer mix. In TCRdb, the 5' RACE reads were re-called with MiXCR into one record per CDR3 protein. The repertoire consists of 800,000 to 1,000,000 distinct CDR3 sequences, with around 48% occurring once and the leading ten covering 10% to 15%. Input material: blood. Source of these receptors: a man younger than 45 in good health.

As concerns this clonotype: One base away lies a much larger clone, so this may be a sequencing read error. The V call is TRBV7-9, the J call TRBJ2-5; D is uncertain. The DNA matches TRBJ2-1 better at its end, which makes the J call doubtful. CDR3 length equals 13 residues. Germline CDR1 SEHNR, CDR2 FQNEAQ (reference sequence). The CDR3 DNA reads as TGTGCCAGCAGCTTAGAGACGGCAGAGACCCAGTTCTTC. Translation gives CASSLETAETQFF.

The V gene is TRBV6-1, the J gene TRBJ1-4, with D uncertain. Germline V CDR1 and CDR2: MNHNS, SASEGT. The CDR3 totals 13 residues. Trimming removed 8 bases at V and 4 bases at J, with 11 bases between. CDR3 nucleotides: TGTGCCAGCTGCACGGGGTTTAATGAAAAACTGTTTTTT. As protein: CASCTGFNEKLFF.

The chain links TRBV20-1 to TRBJ1-4; TRBD1 agrees at 9 bases. Losses at the gene ends were 6 bases for V and 8 bases for J; bases not matched to a gene: 7. The CDR3 totals 13 residues. Germline CDR1 reads DFQATT; CDR2 reads SNEGSKA (reference sequence). For the CDR3, the DNA is TGCAGTGCGCCGGGACAGGGTGACGAAAAACTGTTTTTT. Amino acid sequence: CSAPGQGDEKLFF.

The genes are TRBV4-2 and TRBJ1-1; 9 bases fit TRBD1. This CDR3 spans 17 amino acids. V gave up 3 bases and J gave up 1 base; unmatched junction bases: 9. Germline assignment: CDR1 LGHNA and CDR2 YNFKEQ. The CDR3 protein is CASSHVTGTGTNTEAFF. The CDR3 nucleotides are TGTGCCAGCAGCCACGTCACCGGGACAGGGACGAACACTGAAGCTTTCTTT.

This chain links TRBV5-1 with TRBJ2-6; the match to TRBD2 covers 8 bases. V shed 3 bases and J 0 bases; nucleotides not matched to a gene: 5. CDR1 and CDR2 from the germline V gene are SGHRS and YFSETQ. This CDR3 spans 17 amino acids. The CDR3 region is CASSSAGGNSGANVLTF. The CDR3 DNA reads TGCGCCAGCAGCTCGGCGGGGGGCAACTCTGGGGCCAACGTCCTGACTTTC.

In its sample, this clonotype was seen a few times. V gene TRBV6-2 or TRBV6-3 combines with J gene TRBJ2-4; maybe TRBD1 (6 bases). V lost 5 bases to trimming and J lost 9 bases, with 8 bases between them. Germline loops: CDR1 MNHEY, CDR2 SVGEGT. The CDR3 consists of 11 residues. The chain's CDR3 is CASSEGGIQYF. DNA of the CDR3: TGTGCCAGCAGTGAAGGGGGCATTCAGTACTTC.

The chain combines TRBV28 with TRBJ2-2; TRBD2 agrees at 8 bases. Trimming cost V 10 bases and J 5 bases; bases outside gene matches: 9. The CDR3 runs to 14 residues. Germline assignment: CDR1 MDHEN and CDR2 SYDVKM. The CDR3 sequence is CATRTGGRTGELFF. In nucleotides, the CDR3 is TGTGCCACCCGCACCGGCGGGAGGACCGGGGAGCTGTTTTTT.

There are a few counts of this clonotype. The chain couples TRBV18 to TRBJ2-5; 9 bases are shared with TRBD2. Germline V gives CDR1 KGHSH, CDR2 LQKENI. This CDR3 contains 16 residues. Unmatched junction bases numbered 9, after V lost 6 bases and J lost 1 base. The CDR3 sequence: CASSPSAGGTQETQYF. The CDR3 region has the DNA TGTGCCAGCTCGCCCTCAGCGGGGGGTACCCAAGAGACCCAGTACTTC.

This clonotype has just a few counts. The chain is built from TRBV20-1 and TRBJ2-5; TRBD2 aligns across 14 bases. Trimming at V came to 3 bases and at J to 4 bases, leaving 1 base not matched to a gene. Germline CDR1 is DFQATT and CDR2 is SNEGSKA (reference sequence). The length of the CDR3 is 14 residues. The CDR3 reads CSARTSGGAETQYF. The CDR3 region has the DNA TGCAGTGCTAGGACTAGCGGGGGGGCAGAGACCCAGTACTTC.

CDR3 residues: CASSYSSTQETQYF. In DNA form, the CDR3 reads TGTGCCAGCAGTTACTCGAGCACTCAAGAGACCCAGTACTTC. This chain connects TRBV6-2 or TRBV6-3 to TRBJ2-5; the D is unclear. Germline V gene data show CDR1 as MNHEY and CDR2 as SVGEGT. The CDR3 is made up of 14 amino acids. Trimming shortened V by 0 bases and J by 2 bases, and 7 bases separated the two germline ends.

This sequence joins TRBV12-5 and TRBJ2-3; no firm D call. Germline V gene sequence: CDR1 LGHNT, CDR2 FRNRAP. Trimming took off 5 bases at V and 1 base at J, with 7 bases between the two ends. This CDR3 spans 13 amino acids. The DNA of the CDR3 is TGTGCTAGTGGTAGGATATGCACAGATACGCAGTATTTT. Translation: CASGRICTDTQYF.

This clonotype was recorded a few times. The rearrangement links TRBV12-3 or TRBV12-4 to TRBJ2-1; TRBD2 might be the D (6 bases). CDR3 size: 12 residues. V was pared by 3 bases and J by 14 bases, with 14 bases between. The DNA for the CDR3 is TGTGCCAGCAGTTTTATAGCGGAACTAGAGTTCTTC. Amino acid sequence: CASSFIAELEFF.

The CDR3 protein is CASSQPGTDNYGYTF. For the CDR3, the DNA is TGTGCCAGCAGCCAACCCGGGACAGATAACTATGGCTACACCTTC. The J gene is TRBJ1-2, the V gene TRBV4-2, with 7 bases matching TRBD1. The CDR3 totals 15 residues. Germline trimming cut 2 bases from V and 1 base from J; bases unmatched to any gene: 4. CDR1 and CDR2 (germline): LGHNA, YNFKEQ.

The rearrangement links TRBV12-3 or TRBV12-4 to TRBJ2-6, with a weak D call TRBD1 (6 bases). Trimming shortened V by 4 bases and J by 2 bases, and 12 bases separated the two germline ends. This CDR3 has 16 amino acids. The CDR3 here is CASSSPDSPGANVLTF. CDR3 nucleotide sequence: TGTGCCAGCAGTTCTCCGGACAGTCCTGGGGCCAACGTCCTGACTTTC.

The V call is TRBV2, the J call TRBJ2-2; D ambiguous. This CDR3 comprises 15 residues. CDR1 and CDR2 (germline): SNHLY, FYNNEI. V dropped 6 bases and J dropped 3 bases, with 14 bases sitting between them. Written as DNA, the CDR3 is TGTGCCAGCAGGGCTCGGGCAGGCGACACCGGGGAGCTGTTTTTT. As protein: CASRARAGDTGELFF.

The chain uses TRBV20-1 and TRBJ2-1; 7 bases agree with TRBD2. Germline-derived CDR1 and CDR2 are DFQATT and SNEGSKA (reference sequence). The CDR3 is made up of 14 amino acids. Trimming at V came to 6 bases and at J to 0 bases, leaving 5 bases not matched to a gene. The CDR3 sequence is CSAGGGSSYNEQFF. CDR3 coding DNA: TGCAGTGCCGGGGGAGGGAGCTCCTACAATGAGCAGTTCTTC.

Concerning this clonotype: A much larger clone sits a single nucleotide away, making a read error possible. The chain recombines TRBV27 with TRBJ2-7, with TRBD2 matching over 11 bases. The CDR3 length is 14 residues. Per germline, CDR1 MNHEY and CDR2 SMNVEV (reference sequence). J was trimmed by 7 bases and V by 7 bases; bases with no gene match: 9. The CDR3 coding sequence is TGTGCCAGCAAGACTAGCGGGGTACGGAATGAGCAGTACTTC. The encoded protein is CASKTSGVRNEQYF.

This clonotype came up many times. V is TRBV20-1 and J is TRBJ1-4; 10 nucleotides agree with TRBD1. This CDR3 comprises 17 residues. V dropped 3 bases and J dropped 0; count of bases not matched to a gene: 7. Germline CDR1 reads DFQATT; CDR2 reads SNEGSKA (reference sequence). CDR3 amino acids: CSASTAGQGPTNEKLFF. Written as DNA, the CDR3 is TGCAGTGCTAGTACGGCGGGACAGGGGCCAACTAATGAAAAACTGTTTTTT.

V and J are TRBV3-1 and TRBJ2-5, with a possible D match to TRBD1 (6 bases). The CDR3 runs 14 residues. Trimming stripped 5 bases from V and 3 bases from J, with 13 bases between. Germline V gene data show CDR1 as LGHDT and CDR2 as YNNKEL (reference sequence). CDR3 nucleotides: TGTGCCAGCAGCGTTAGGGACATTGAAGAGACCCAGTACTTC. Protein sequence: CASSVRDIEETQYF.

The chain uses TRBV27 and TRBJ2-5, with D possibly TRBD1 on 6 matching bases. The J call may be wrong; the DNA end is better matched by TRBJ2-7. Germline CDR1 is MNHEY and CDR2 is SMNVEV (reference sequence). The CDR3 contains 13 residues. The CDR3 DNA sequence: TGTGCCAGCAGGGATTTAGGGGGTTACGAGCAGTACTTC. Translation gives CASRDLGGYEQYF.

The genes are TRBV10-3 and TRBJ2-7, with D possibly TRBD2 on 5 matching bases. Germline V gives CDR1 ENHRY, CDR2 SYGVKD. V shed 1 base and J shed 7 bases, with 11 bases lying between them. The CDR3 runs 13 residues. In DNA form, the CDR3 reads TGTGCCATCAGTGAGTGGGAGAGAAGGGAGCAGTACTTC. Its translation: CAISEWERREQYF.

This clonotype was seen a handful of times. The J gene is TRBJ2-3, the V gene TRBV7-9, with D tentatively TRBD1 (5 bases). The length of the CDR3 is 16 residues. Trimming removed 4 bases from V and 2 bases from J, with 16 bases in between. Germline V lookup: CDR1 SEHNR, CDR2 FQNEAQ (reference sequence). CDR3 DNA: TGTGCCAGCAGCTCCGGGCAGGGAAGAACCACAGATACGCAGTATTTT. This gives the protein CASSSGQGRTTDTQYF.

For this clonotype: At one end the junction does not follow the germline gene, possibly because of a read error. The rearrangement links TRBV28 to TRBJ2-7; 8 bases are a match to TRBD1. Germline V gene sequence: CDR1 MDHEN, CDR2 SYDVKM. CDR3 length: 16 amino acids. The CDR3 DNA reads as TGTACCAGCAGTTTACGGGGACAGGCCGAGTTACGCGAGCAGTACTTC. This codes for CTSSLRGQAELREQYF.

This clonotype turned up a few times. This chain uses TRBV3-1 with TRBJ2-1, with D possibly being TRBD1 (8 bases). CDR1 is LGHDT, CDR2 YNNKEL, per germline (reference sequence). V was clipped by 4 bases and J by 5 bases, with 15 bases between them. The CDR3 is 15 residues long. In nucleotides, the CDR3 is TGTGCCAGCAGCCCAGCGGGACAGGCGCACAATGAGCAGTTCTTC. As protein: CASSPAGQAHNEQFF.

The table lists this clonotype with a few counts. The rearrangement joins TRBV6-5 to TRBJ2-7; 9 nucleotides match TRBD1. In germline, CDR1 is MNHEY, CDR2 SVGAGI. This CDR3 region has 12 residues. The V and J ends lost 9 bases and 3 bases, in that order; junction bases with no gene match: 3. In DNA form, the CDR3 reads TGTGCCAGTAGACAGGGGGACTACGAGCAGTACTTC. This codes for CASRQGDYEQYF.